This T cell receptor beta chain was identified during a study of blood T cell repertoires in COVID-19 (dated by TCRdb to 2020 to 2022). At the level of the whole study: Samples from collaborators originated in the United States, Italy and Spain and spanned both the acute and convalescent phases of COVID-19. A de-identified subject ID, COVID-19 status, age in years and sex were almost always included in the sample metadata. Where HLA class I and class II types were available, the types were taken from metadata supplied by the sample provider, not from assay-based typing. Subjects who had been exposed to COVID-19, were actively infected with it, or had recovered from it provided the deeply sampled blood TCRbeta repertoires that made up the dataset. A freely available public database, intended as a resource for researchers studying the immune response to SARS-CoV-2, is where the repertoires were released. Samples came from the ongoing ImmuneRACE study (first 160 participants) plus 1,254 subjects from 6 global collaborators. The prospective study material was composed of cDNA or gDNA derived from T cells, B-cell-depleted T cells, or PBMCs. Overall results and qualifications from the work: How much clinical and demographic metadata was included differed by source and by participant, and the metadata was provided uncurated.

After removal of 0 bases from V and 9 bases from J, the junction retains 0 bases not matched to a gene. Counted from cysteine to phenylalanine, this CDR3 has 12 amino acids. Here the CDR3 DNA is all that survives: 36 bases in frame from base 1. CDR1 and CDR2, looked up from the germline V gene (reference sequence), are LNHNV and YYDKDF. One collaborating source in Seattle enrolled patients while the patients were actively infected and followed the patients over time throughout the course of disease. The collaborating institutions used their own protocols to collect whole blood in K2EDTA tubes. Collaborator samples were shipped for TCRbeta analysis as frozen whole blood, isolated PBMCs, or DNA extracted from either sample type. With respect to this clone: It lacks a known antigen. Base qualities are not recorded, but no much larger clone differs from it by a single base.

TCRbeta CDR3 regions were amplified from genomic DNA by means of the immunoSEQ Assay, a bias-controlled multiplex PCR. The original methods were these. Within the assay, amplification of reference gene primers was used to estimate how many nucleated cells each sample contained. Sequence reads were collapsed and filtered to measure the absolute abundance of every unique TCRbeta CDR3 rearrangement. For each sample, productive Simpson clonality was calculated as the square root of Simpson's diversity index across productive rearrangements. TCRdb's version of the immuneACCESS table is confined to in-frame rearrangements and falls short of the full clone set. An unresolved V gene accounts for under half of the shortfall where checked; the remainder is of unknown origin. The V and J calls and clone size come from that table; D and trimming were worked out from the DNA. The sample table shows about 300,000 clones, and less than 85% are seen once. Over 1.3% of the sample rests with the top ten.

The sequencing input was peripheral blood. The clonotype originates from a human donor with COVID-19, enrolled during active disease. The donor label of this sample is uncertain. Here the chain combines TRBV15 and TRBJ2-3; 7 nucleotides in the junction match TRBD1. The sequence in DNA is TGTGCCACCAGCAGAGAGGGACAGACGCAGTATTTT. Its protein is CATSREGQTQYF.